The 22 T cell receptor beta chains presented below share a single source sample, sequenced in a study of shared clonotypes between healthy human individuals. Profiled with immunoSEQ multiplex PCR; TCRdb holds only in-frame clones, not every one. The sample has 2 million or so clones, around 95% seen once. Sequenced input: naive CD4+ T cells sorted from blood. Subset in this sample: CD45RA+ positively selected. These TCRs come from a man aged 18 to 30 in good health.

The genes are TRBV4-1 and TRBJ2-7; 11 bases are shared with TRBD2. The CDR3 covers 16 residues. V dropped 3 bases and J dropped 5; count of bases not matched to a gene: 9. Germline-derived CDR1 and CDR2 are MGHRA and YSYEKL. The CDR3 nucleotides read TGCGCCAGCAGCCAGGAACTAGCGGGAGTTCTCCACGAGCAGTACTTC. This gives the protein CASSQELAGVLHEQYF.

This sequence joins TRBV30 and TRBJ2-7, with TRBD1 identical over 7 bases. The junction had 6 bases not matched to a gene; V was cut back by 8 bases and J by 2 bases. This CDR3 has 12 residues. Per germline, CDR1 GTSNPN and CDR2 SVGIG (reference sequence). CDR3 residues: CASTGTAYEQYF. CDR3 nucleotides: TGTGCCAGCACCGGGACAGCCTACGAGCAGTACTTC.

The chain uses TRBV6-4 and TRBJ1-1; D gene unclear. From germline, CDR1 is MRHNA and CDR2 SNTAGT. Trimming shortened V by 5 bases and J by 4 bases, and 11 bases separated the two germline ends. This CDR3 has 13 amino acids. CDR3 nucleotide sequence: TGTGCCAGCAGTACCGAGGTAGGCACTGAAGCTTTCTTT. This translates into CASSTEVGTEAFF.

The V call is TRBV7-8, the J call TRBJ1-5; perhaps TRBD1 as D (5 bases). Germline assignment: CDR1 SGHVS and CDR2 FQNEAQ. The CDR3 has 13 residues. V gave up 4 bases and J gave up 7 bases, with 11 bases separating them. The CDR3 coding sequence is TGTGCCAGCAGCTCCATGGGGGAACAGCCCCAGCATTTT. Amino acid sequence: CASSSMGEQPQHF.

The genes are TRBV19 and TRBJ1-1; D gene ambiguous. Germline V CDR1 and CDR2: LNHDA, SQIVND (reference sequence). The CDR3 extends over 13 amino acids. Trimming removed 1 base from V and 5 bases from J, with 8 bases in between. The CDR3 DNA sequence: TGTGCCAGTAGTATAGGCTACAATACTGAAGCTTTCTTT. Its translation: CASSIGYNTEAFF.

The chain uses TRBV6-6 and TRBJ2-5; D is perhaps TRBD2 (6 bases). The V and J ends lost 7 bases and 6 bases respectively, with 12 bases between them. The CDR3 is 12 amino acids. Per germline, CDR1 MNHNY and CDR2 SVGAGI (reference sequence). The CDR3 DNA follows: TGTGCCAGCACGACGGGCGGGAAGACCCAGTACTTC. This codes for CASTTGGKTQYF.

V usage is TRBV28 and J usage is TRBJ1-1; D uncertain. V was shortened by 3 bases and J by 0 bases, with 11 bases between the two germline ends. Germline CDR1 is MDHEN and CDR2 is SYDVKM. The length of the CDR3 is 15 residues. As DNA, the CDR3 is TGTGCCAGCAGTTTGCCCCGGGCTTTGAACACTGAAGCTTTCTTT. It codes for CASSLPRALNTEAFF.

This chain uses TRBV27 with TRBJ2-7, with D possibly matching TRBD2 (5 bases). The length of the CDR3 is 11 residues. Germline assignment: CDR1 MNHEY and CDR2 SMNVEV (reference sequence). Trimming removed 6 bases from V and 2 bases from J, with 5 bases in between. The chain's CDR3 is CASRRAYEQYF. CDR3 DNA sequence: TGTGCCAGCAGGAGGGCCTACGAGCAGTACTTC.

The V gene is TRBV30, the J gene TRBJ2-6; the D call may be TRBD1 or TRBD2 (7 bases each). The CDR3 totals 18 residues. V lost 4 bases to trimming and J lost 1 base, with 20 bases between them. CDR1 GTSNPN and CDR2 SVGIG come from the germline V gene (reference sequence). For the CDR3, the DNA is TGTGCCTGGACCAGGGGGGAGGGGGCACGGTCTGGGGCCAACGTCCTGACTTTC. Translated: CAWTRGEGARSGANVLTF.

V usage is TRBV7-9 and J usage is TRBJ1-1; D ambiguous. This CDR3 has 16 amino acids. The V end was cut by 1 base, the J end by 0 bases, with 12 bases between. Germline V gene sequence: CDR1 SEHNR, CDR2 FQNEAQ (reference sequence). In nucleotides, the CDR3 is TGTGCCAGCAGCTTAGATCCACATGGATTGAACACTGAAGCTTTCTTT. This translates into CASSLDPHGLNTEAFF.

On this clone: Other DNA variants within this sample encode the same CDR3. V and J are TRBV30 and TRBJ1-1; D is uncertain. Germline V gene sequence: CDR1 GTSNPN, CDR2 SVGIG (reference sequence). This CDR3 spans 13 amino acids. The V end was cut by 5 bases, the J end by 1 base, with 11 bases between. CDR3 in amino acids: CAWGRQPNTEAFF. The DNA for the CDR3 is TGTGCCTGGGGGCGGCAGCCGAACACTGAAGCTTTCTTT.

The V and J genes are TRBV16 and TRBJ1-6; maybe TRBD1 (6 bases). The germline V and J ends were trimmed by 1 base and 0 bases, with 13 bases remaining between them. Germline assignment: CDR1 KGHSY and CDR2 FQNENV. The CDR3 consists of 18 residues. This CDR3 is CASSQFTDRSSYNSPLHF. The CDR3 DNA sequence: TGTGCCAGCAGCCAATTCACCGACAGGAGCTCCTATAATTCACCCCTCCACTTT.

The chain is built from TRBV5-1 and TRBJ2-7, with D maybe TRBD1 (6 bases). The germline V gene has CDR1 SGHRS and CDR2 YFSETQ. The CDR3 extends over 14 amino acids. The ends were cut back, 5 bases at V and 0 bases at J, with 12 bases in the middle. This CDR3 reads CASRPGETSYEQYF. The CDR3 DNA reads as TGCGCCAGCAGGCCAGGGGAGACCTCCTACGAGCAGTACTTC.

V is TRBV28 and J is TRBJ2-7; tentative D call: TRBD1 (6 bases). The CDR3 runs 14 residues. V lost 6 bases to trimming and J lost 2 bases, with 14 bases between them. The germline CDR1 and CDR2 sequences are MDHEN and SYDVKM. The CDR3 is CASSGRDIAYEQYF. CDR3 DNA sequence: TGTGCCAGCAGCGGCCGGGACATAGCCTACGAGCAGTACTTC. The complete variable domain, with remaining parts taken from reference TRBV28 and TRBJ2-7, reads DVKVTQSSRYLVKRTGEKVFLECVQDMDHENMFWYRQDPGLGLRLIYFSYDVKMKEKGDIPEGYSVSREKKERFSLILESASTNQTSMYLCASSGRDIAYEQYFGPGTRLTVT.

This chain joins TRBV7-2 and TRBJ1-5, with TRBD1 as a possible D gene (6 bases). CDR1 and CDR2 from the germline V gene are SGHTA and FQGNSA. V lost 2 bases and J lost 4, with 15 bases in between. This CDR3 comprises 16 residues. The CDR3 is CASSLQGTTSNQPQHF. The CDR3, as DNA: TGTGCCAGCAGCTTACAGGGGACCACCTCTAATCAGCCCCAGCATTTT.

The chain carries TRBV30 and TRBJ2-1, with D perhaps TRBD2 (5 bases). From germline, CDR1 is GTSNPN and CDR2 SVGIG (reference sequence). The CDR3 runs to 16 residues. Trimming pared 5 bases from V and 0 bases from J, leaving 17 bases between. The CDR3 loop is CAWEPPTRSSYNEQFF. CDR3 nucleotide sequence: TGTGCCTGGGAGCCCCCAACTAGAAGCTCCTACAATGAGCAGTTCTTC.

The chain carries TRBV7-2 and TRBJ2-5, with 7 bases that match TRBD1. V was clipped by 7 bases and J by 3 bases; unmatched bases: 5. Germline assignment: CDR1 SGHTA and CDR2 FQGNSA. This CDR3 spans 13 amino acids. Here the CDR3 reads CASTQGQKETQYF. The CDR3 DNA reads as TGTGCCAGCACCCAGGGACAGAAAGAGACCCAGTACTTC.

V gene TRBV25-1 combines with J gene TRBJ2-7, with a weak D call TRBD2 (5 bases). The CDR3 sequence is 16 residues long. Germline lookup yields CDR1 MGHDK and CDR2 SYGVNS. The V and J ends lost 5 bases and 0 bases respectively, with 17 bases between them. The CDR3 spells CASSLTKRLISYEQYF. CDR3 DNA: TGTGCCAGCAGTCTTACTAAGCGGTTAATCTCCTACGAGCAGTACTTC.

This chain joins TRBV5-1 and TRBJ1-4; D is unclear. The CDR3 is 14 residues long. V was cut by 4 bases and J by 8 bases, with 15 bases left in between. Germline CDR1 SGHRS, CDR2 YFSETQ. This chain's CDR3 is CASSRRADKEKLFF. CDR3 nucleotides: TGCGCCAGCAGCCGAAGGGCAGATAAGGAAAAACTGTTTTTT.

This clone occurred once. V usage is TRBV19 and J usage is TRBJ1-5, with D uncertain. Germline V CDR1 and CDR2: LNHDA, SQIVND (reference sequence). V was cut by 5 bases and J by 7 bases, with 12 bases left in between. CDR3 length equals 13 residues. The CDR3 DNA reads as TGTGCCAGTAGTCCCAGTACGGGACAGCCCCAGCATTTT. Encoded protein: CASSPSTGQPQHF.

The V and J genes are TRBV28 and TRBJ2-1; TRBD2 matches at 10 bases. The CDR3 extends over 15 amino acids. Per germline, CDR1 MDHEN and CDR2 SYDVKM. The V segment lost 6 bases and the J segment 2 bases; nucleotides outside the gene matches: 4. The CDR3 nucleotides are TGTGCCAGCAGCTCTGGACTAGCGGCCTACAATGAGCAGTTCTTC. It translates to CASSSGLAAYNEQFF.

For this clone: Distinct nucleotide sequences in the sample also encode this CDR3. This chain uses TRBV5-1 with TRBJ2-5; D possibly corresponds to TRBD2 (6 bases). The CDR3 totals 14 residues. CDR1 is SGHRS, CDR2 YFSETQ, per germline. V lost 0 bases and J lost 2, with 8 bases in between. The CDR3 reads CASSLGGGQETQYF. The CDR3 nucleotides read TGCGCCAGCAGCTTGGGTGGAGGGCAAGAGACCCAGTACTTC. Full variable domain (outside the CDR3, taken from reference TRBV5-1 and TRBJ2-5): KAGVTQTPRYLIKTRGQQVTLSCSPISGHRSVSWYQQTPGQGLQFLFEYFSETQRNKGNFPGRFSGRQFSNSRSEMNVSTLELGDSALYLCASSLGGGQETQYFGPGTRLLVL.